This entry features one TCR beta chain sequence. The antigen this receptor binds is unknown. Per-nucleotide qualities are absent, and no much larger clonotype sits a single base away. Using the deep immunoSEQ assay, multiplex PCR amplified TCR CDR3 regions from genomic DNA. Extracted genomic DNA from each cell subset was distributed evenly across all wells of several immunoSEQ 96-well plates, and each plate was treated as a replicate. For sorted subsets, roughly 200 ng of genomic DNA, equivalent to around 29,000 T cell genomes, went into each replicate PCR. Purified libraries were measured with a Qubit 3.0 fluorometer, size-checked on a Bioanalyzer 2100, and measured again with the KAPA Library Quantification kit. Every immunoSEQ 96-well plate was sequenced on a dedicated single-read 150-cycle Illumina NextSeq 550 flow cell. Per the original workflow: Because the immunoSEQ output included only junctional sequences and no quality scores, the filtering could not be the same as the filtering used for full-length reads. To assign V/J genes and CDR3, sequences were annotated against IMGT germline references using PyIR, a Python wrapper for IgBLAST v1.9. Reads were filtered out if the reads had weak V/J assignments (E-value above 1e-6), no CDR3, stop codons, out-of-frame junctions, or ambiguous translated residues. A V3J clonotype was defined by an identical inferred V gene, J gene, and CDR3 amino acid sequence. Percentage overlap between repertoires was computed as shared unique clonotypes divided by the size of the smaller repertoire. RTK rarefaction, the Chao1 estimator, and Recon v2.1 estimates of unobserved clonotypes were used to assess repertoire richness. Generation probabilities for all TCRbeta clonotypes obtained by the gDNA method from a few donors were computed using OLGA. Entries here come from immuneACCESS through TCRdb and include only in-frame sequences with V and J called. Some clones fail to appear in such tables; in the studies checked, an unresolved V gene covers under half of the shortfall, and the cause of the remainder is unknown. D and trimming come from the DNA, and the V and J calls and clone size come from that table. In this sample the table shows about 600,000 clones, around 97% of which occur a single time. In total, the top ten clones hold 0.045% to 0.06% of the sample.

Donors were healthy HIV-negative adults with no recently reported acute infections or vaccinations. Only Caucasian adults living in Nashville, Tennessee, USA were represented among the donors. CD4+ T cells were enriched by magnetic negative selection, after which naive cells were positively selected on CD45RA and the negative fraction was taken as the memory subset. Blood was obtained by leukapheresis, after which PBMCs were separated by Ficoll-Histopaque density gradient centrifugation and cryopreserved in liquid nitrogen vapor phase. Purity and quantity of every magnetically sorted T cell population were checked by analytical flow cytometry. Genomic DNA was isolated from every sorted fraction and measured by UV absorbance on a Nanodrop 2000c. V is cut back by 4 bases and J by 9 bases, with 9 bases in the junction unmatched. The germline V gene yields MDHEN for CDR1 and SYDVKM for CDR2. The CDR3 starts with the cysteine, ends with the phenylalanine, and has 15 residues. Only the CDR3 region is kept as DNA, spanning 45 bases read in frame from base 1.

The sample originates from a study of shared clonotypes between healthy human individuals (dated by TCRdb to 2018 to 2021). Concerning the study at large: Three men and a couple of women, aged 18 to 49 years, made up the cohort. Per donor, three plates each were used for CD4 naive and CD4 memory, two for CD8 naive, and one for CD8 memory. Blood TCR repertoires of several healthy adults were deeply sequenced to estimate repertoire size and the extent of clonotype sharing between individuals. Different laboratories and diverse techniques were used to prepare libraries and sequence TCR repertoires, to increase sequencing depth and limit assay-specific biases. Per donor, leukapheresis produced somewhere between about 0.9 and 9.5 billion PBMCs.

Study-level results and caveats: Sampling was limited to blood, and TCR repertoires in tissue likely differ from TCR repertoires in blood. Pairwise subsampling indicated that sequencing depth was expected to affect the degree of clonotype sharing among donors. Estimated clonotype richness was generally larger for naive than for memory subsets. Rarefaction of sorted-subset datasets indicated incomplete sequencing despite the large sequencing depth. Approximately 4.8% of naive CD4, more than 3% of naive CD8, 2% to 2.5% of memory CD4, and 0.35% to 0.5% of memory CD8 clonotypes were shared across a few donors. Because the study included only a small number of donors, the genetic and exposure-history diversity represented was limited. Compared with non-shared clonotypes, the clonotypes found in all four sorted-subset donors had higher generation probabilities.

The V gene is TRBV28 and the J gene is TRBJ2-1; TRBD2 aligns with 10 central bases. Sequencing input: naive CD4+ T cells sorted from blood. This specimen's cell subset or site label, per the study, means: CD45RA+ positively selected. This receptor was taken from a woman under 40 in good health. The encoded CDR3 is CASSSAGSGRSEQFF. The DNA sequence reads TGTGCCAGCAGTTCCGCCGGTAGCGGGAGGTCTGAGCAGTTCTTC.